This record looks at one TCR beta chain sequence and its context. The data originate from a study of PD-1 blockade in mismatch repair-deficient tumors. CDR3 size: 16 residues. Germline CDR1 SGHRS, CDR2 YFSETQ. The V and J ends lost 2 bases and 8 bases, in that order; junction bases with no gene match: 9. The assay was immunoSEQ multiplex PCR, and TCRdb's table has in-frame clones only and misses some. This table has about 79,000 clones, roughly 80% appearing once. This clonotype originated in an adult with mismatch repair-deficient cancer. This chain links TRBV5-1 with TRBJ1-4; TRBD1 aligns across 10 bases. The specimen was peripheral blood, collected 44 weeks after starting pembrolizumab. DNA for the CDR3: TGCGCCAGCAGCTTCGGGGACAGGGGAGTGGAGGAAAAACTGTTTTTT. Translating it yields CASSFGDRGVEEKLFF.